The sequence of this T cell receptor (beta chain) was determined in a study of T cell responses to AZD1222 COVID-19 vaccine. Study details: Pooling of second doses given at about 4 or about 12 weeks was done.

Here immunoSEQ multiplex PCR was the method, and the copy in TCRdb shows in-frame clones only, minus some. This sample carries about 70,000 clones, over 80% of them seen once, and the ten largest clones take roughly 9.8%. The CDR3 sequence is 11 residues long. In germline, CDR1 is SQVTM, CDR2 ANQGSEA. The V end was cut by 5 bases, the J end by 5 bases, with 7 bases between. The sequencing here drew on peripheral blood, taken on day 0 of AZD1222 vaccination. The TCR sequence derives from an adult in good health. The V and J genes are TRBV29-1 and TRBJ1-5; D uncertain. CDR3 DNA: TGCAGCGTTTCAGGTTATCAGCCCCAGCATTTT. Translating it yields CSVSGYQPQHF. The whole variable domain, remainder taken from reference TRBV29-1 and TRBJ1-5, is SAVISQKPSRDICQRGTSLTIQCQVDSQVTMMFWYRQQPGQSLTLIATANQGSEATYESGFVIDKFPISRPNLTFSTLTVSNMSPEDSSIYLCSVSGYQPQHFGDGTRLSIL.